The rows below give T cell receptor beta chains drawn from one sample of a study of neurological immune-mediated disorders. MiXCR, applied by TCRdb to the 5' RACE reads, yields one record per CDR3 protein. Found here are about 77,000 distinct CDR3 sequences, 9.4% of them singletons; the top ten hold 1.5% to 2%. Input material: PBMCs. Receptors were obtained from a man aged 45-65 years in good health. Both conserved end residues are part of each CDR3. The D gene is left open where the match is weak. A row's size may be missing; if present it is once, few, many or a size class.

abundance,v_gene,d_gene,j_gene,CDR3nt,CDR3aa
-,TRBV29-1,TRBD1,TRBJ2-5,TGCAGCGCCTGGGACAGGGGGCCCCAAGAGACCCAGTACTTC,CSAWDRGPQETQYF
many,TRBV6-2/TRBV6-3,-,TRBJ1-4,TGTGCCACCCAGCAGGACAGACCCTTTGAAAAACTGTTTTTT,CATQQDRPFEKLFF
many,TRBV3-1,-,TRBJ2-1,TGTGCCAGCAGCCACACCGGGACTCTAGAAAATGAGCAGTTCTTC,CASSHTGTLENEQFF
many,TRBV29-1,-,TRBJ2-5,TGCAGCGAGAACCACCCGGGACTCGCTTCGGAGACCCAGTACTTC,CSENHPGLASETQYF
many,TRBV7-2,-,TRBJ2-2,TGTGCCAGCAGCTTAGTCCGGGACTCCCCCGGGGAGCTGTTTTTT,CASSLVRDSPGELFF
many,TRBV12-3/TRBV12-4,-,TRBJ2-4,TGTGCCAGCAGTTTTCCAGGGGGGGACGGAGCCAAAAACATTCAGTACTTC,CASSFPGGDGAKNIQYF
many,TRBV29-1,-,TRBJ1-3,TGCAGCGTTGTCTCTGGAAACACCATATATTTT,CSVVSGNTIYF
many,TRBV15,TRBD2,TRBJ2-2,TGTGCCACCAGCAGAGGAGCGGGAGGGCCGGACACCGGGGAGCTGTTTTTT,CATSRGAGGPDTGELFF
many,TRBV20-1,TRBD1,TRBJ1-1,TGCAGTGCTAAACCGGGACAGGGAGGGATCACTGAAGCTTTCTTT,CSAKPGQGGITEAFF
many,TRBV7-2,-,TRBJ2-7,TGTGCCAGCAGCTTATACGGATACGAGCAGTACTTC,CASSLYGYEQYF
many,TRBV5-1,TRBD1,TRBJ1-1,TGCGCCAGCAGCTTGGACAGGGGGCGAAGCACTGAAGCTTTCTTT,CASSLDRGRSTEAFF
many,TRBV10-3,-,TRBJ1-2,TGTGCCATCAGTGGCTCCGGGACTCAGAAGAATGGCTACACCTTC,CAISGSGTQKNGYTF
many,TRBV24-1,TRBD1,TRBJ1-2,TGTGCCACCCTCGGGCAGGGGGTGCTTACCTTC,CATLGQGVLTF
-,TRBV11-2,-,TRBJ2-7,TGTGCCAGCAGCTCCGACTACAGCTCCTACGAGCAGTACTTC,CASSSDYSSYEQYF
many,TRBV29-1,TRBD2,TRBJ2-1,TGCAGCGTTGAAGATCTTTCTAGCGGGAGTTTTAGAACCTACAATGAGCAGTTCTTC,CSVEDLSSGSFRTYNEQFF
many,TRBV28,TRBD1,TRBJ2-1,TGTGCCAGCAGTCGAATCGAAATGACAGGGACGCAGTTCTTC,CASSRIEMTGTQFF
many,TRBV20-1,-,TRBJ1-1,TGCAGTGCCATTGCCTCGACGAACACTGAAGCTTTCTTT,CSAIASTNTEAFF